A selection of T cell receptor beta chains follows, all from one sample in a study of OX40 agonist ivuxolimab in advanced cancers. The data were produced by immunoSEQ multiplex PCR, yet TCRdb's version contains in-frame clones alone and is incomplete. The repertoire has about 62,000 clones, over 75% of them found once; the top ten carry about 5%. This specimen consisted of CD4+ or CD8+ T cells sorted from blood, obtained in a trial of the OX40 agonist ivuxolimab. The source is an adult with an advanced solid tumor such as melanoma, head and neck, liver or kidney cancer. Both conserved end residues are part of each CDR3. A D gene is named only where the DNA matches it firmly. The listing skips clone size in some rows; elsewhere it reads once, few, many or a size class.

j_gene: TRBJ2-7; abundance: .; v_gene: TRBV9; d_gene: .; CDR3aa: CASSVDPTGQSYEQYF; CDR3nt: TGTGCCAGCAGCGTAGACCCCACGGGCCAATCCTACGAGCAGTACTTC
j_gene: TRBJ1-4; abundance: .; v_gene: TRBV5-6; d_gene: .; CDR3aa: CASSLVSTREKLFF; CDR3nt: TGTGCCAGCAGCTTGGTATCAACTCGGGAAAAACTGTTTTTT
j_gene: TRBJ2-2; abundance: once; v_gene: TRBV9; d_gene: .; CDR3aa: CASSVAGTGGPGELFF; CDR3nt: TGTGCCAGCAGCGTAGCCGGGACGGGGGGCCCCGGGGAGCTGTTTTTT
j_gene: TRBJ2-7; abundance: .; v_gene: TRBV5-1; d_gene: TRBD2; CDR3aa: CASRRGSYEQYF; CDR3nt: TGCGCCAGCAGACGCGGGAGTTACGAGCAGTACTTC
j_gene: TRBJ1-2; abundance: .; v_gene: TRBV6-1; d_gene: TRBD1; CDR3aa: CASNSQQGAYGYTF; CDR3nt: TGTGCCAGCAATTCGCAACAGGGGGCCTATGGCTACACCTTC
j_gene: TRBJ2-1; abundance: .; v_gene: TRBV6-1; d_gene: TRBD2; CDR3aa: CASSVRLAGSYNEQFF; CDR3nt: TGTGCCAGCAGTGTACGACTAGCGGGTTCCTACAATGAGCAGTTCTTC
j_gene: TRBJ1-1; abundance: .; v_gene: TRBV4-3; d_gene: .; CDR3aa: CASSRDTTNTEAFF; CDR3nt: TGCGCCAGCAGCCGAGACACGACGAACACTGAAGCTTTCTTT
j_gene: TRBJ2-3; abundance: .; v_gene: TRBV15; d_gene: TRBD2; CDR3aa: CATSRSLGLAGTDTQYF; CDR3nt: TGTGCCACCAGCAGATCCCTCGGACTAGCGGGAACTGATACGCAGTATTTT
j_gene: TRBJ2-5; abundance: .; v_gene: TRBV5-5; d_gene: .; CDR3aa: CASSWRGRIETQYF; CDR3nt: TGTGCCAGCAGCTGGCGGGGCCGTATCGAGACCCAGTACTTC
j_gene: TRBJ1-2; abundance: .; v_gene: TRBV2; d_gene: TRBD1; CDR3aa: CASSPQGGLNYGYTF; CDR3nt: TGTGCCAGCAGCCCCCAGGGGGGGCTTAACTATGGCTACACCTTC
j_gene: TRBJ2-7; abundance: .; v_gene: TRBV5-1; d_gene: .; CDR3aa: CASSSKSGTGTYEQYF; CDR3nt: TGCGCCAGCAGCTCCAAAAGCGGGACAGGAACCTACGAGCAGTACTTC
j_gene: TRBJ2-3; abundance: .; v_gene: TRBV11-3; d_gene: .; CDR3aa: CASSSDRWGTDTQYF; CDR3nt: TGTGCCAGCAGCTCCGACCGTTGGGGCACAGATACGCAGTATTTT
j_gene: TRBJ2-2; abundance: .; v_gene: TRBV2; d_gene: TRBD1; CDR3aa: CASRLRQGTGELFF; CDR3nt: TGTGCCAGCAGGCTTCGACAGGGAACCGGGGAGCTGTTTTTT
j_gene: TRBJ2-7; abundance: .; v_gene: TRBV7-9; d_gene: .; CDR3aa: CASSPFAPTTPREQYF; CDR3nt: TGTGCCAGCAGCCCCTTCGCCCCAACGACACCTCGGGAGCAGTACTTC
j_gene: TRBJ2-3; abundance: .; v_gene: TRBV18; d_gene: .; CDR3aa: CASSPGLTISTDTQYF; CDR3nt: TGTGCCAGCTCACCAGGTCTTACGATAAGCACAGATACGCAGTATTTT
j_gene: TRBJ1-2; abundance: .; v_gene: TRBV29-1; d_gene: .; CDR3aa: CSVYASPRDNYGYTF; CDR3nt: TGCAGCGTTTATGCTAGTCCCCGGGATAACTATGGCTACACCTTC
j_gene: TRBJ2-7; abundance: .; v_gene: TRBV19; d_gene: .; CDR3aa: CASSIALLLWEQYF; CDR3nt: TGTGCCAGTAGTATAGCCCTACTTCTCTGGGAGCAGTACTTC
j_gene: TRBJ2-7; abundance: .; v_gene: TRBV30; d_gene: .; CDR3aa: CAWSVSFNPADEQYF; CDR3nt: TGTGCCTGGAGTGTAAGTTTTAACCCCGCAGACGAGCAGTACTTC
j_gene: TRBJ1-1; abundance: .; v_gene: TRBV11-3; d_gene: TRBD1; CDR3aa: CASSSGQGYTEAFF; CDR3nt: TGTGCCAGCAGCTCGGGACAGGGGTACACTGAAGCTTTCTTT
j_gene: TRBJ1-2; abundance: .; v_gene: TRBV6-6; d_gene: .; CDR3aa: CASRTAGGGYTF; CDR3nt: TGTGCCAGCAGGACGGCGGGGGGTGGCTACACCTTC
j_gene: TRBJ1-2; abundance: once; v_gene: TRBV14; d_gene: .; CDR3aa: CASSQGQDYGYTF; CDR3nt: TGTGCCAGCAGCCAAGGACAGGATTATGGCTACACCTTC
j_gene: TRBJ1-1; abundance: .; v_gene: TRBV15; d_gene: .; CDR3aa: CATSRDWGGPNTEAFF; CDR3nt: TGTGCCACCAGCAGAGATTGGGGGGGCCCGAACACTGAAGCTTTCTTT